A single sample is the source of the 25 T cell receptor beta chains below, sequenced in a study of shared clonotypes between healthy human individuals (dated by TCRdb to 2019 to 2021). Libraries were built with the immunoSEQ multiplex PCR assay. TCRdb limited this immuneACCESS table to in-frame rearrangements with V and J called. A share of clones is missing; checked studies link under half to unresolved V genes, and the rest is unexplained. The sample includes around 2,000,000 clones, with 85% to 95% observed a single time. 0.13% of the sample rests with the top ten. The sample was naive CD4+ T cells sorted from blood. This specimen's cell subset or site label, interpreted: CD45RA+ positively selected. These receptors came from a man aged 18 to 29 in good health.

The chain links TRBV7-2 to TRBJ1-6, with D unresolved. The V end lost 3 bases, the J end lost 7 bases, and 7 bases lay between the germline ends. Per the germline V gene, CDR1 is SGHTA and CDR2 is FQGNSA. The CDR3 covers 13 residues. DNA for the CDR3: TGTGCCAGCAGCTTGGTCCTGAATTCACCCCTCCACTTT. This encodes CASSLVLNSPLHF.

The gene calls are TRBV28 and TRBJ1-1; TRBD1 might be the D (6 bases). This CDR3 spans 16 amino acids. With 2 bases removed from V and 0 bases from J, the gap between germline ends came to 13 bases. The germline V gene encodes CDR1 MDHEN and CDR2 SYDVKM. The CDR3: CASSLKQGGLNTEAFF. CDR3 DNA: TGTGCCAGCAGTTTAAAACAGGGTGGTTTGAACACTGAAGCTTTCTTT.

V is TRBV15 and J is TRBJ2-3; weak D call: TRBD2 (6 bases). In germline, CDR1 is LNHNV, CDR2 YYDKDF (reference sequence). Trimming took 6 bases from V and 2 from J, leaving 12 bases between them. This CDR3 is built from 14 residues. This CDR3 is CATRVGDFTDTQYF. In DNA form, the CDR3 reads TGTGCCACCAGGGTGGGGGACTTCACAGATACGCAGTATTTT.

Of note for this clone: In the same sample, other DNA sequences code for this CDR3. The chain has TRBV6-6 and TRBJ1-2, with D uncertain. Trimming took 5 bases from V and 3 from J, leaving 10 bases between them. The CDR3 totals 13 residues. Germline-derived CDR1 and CDR2 are MNHNY and SVGAGI (reference sequence). The chain's CDR3 is CASSPRGYYGYTF. CDR3 bases: TGTGCCAGCAGTCCTCGAGGGTACTATGGCTACACCTTC.

Only one count was recorded for this clone. This chain connects TRBV28 to TRBJ1-5; 7 bases agree with TRBD1. In germline, CDR1 is MDHEN, CDR2 SYDVKM. This CDR3 region has 16 residues. The V and J ends lost 8 bases and 3 bases, in that order; junction bases with no gene match: 13. Here the CDR3 reads CASQQWGQKTNQPQHF. The DNA of the CDR3 is TGTGCCAGCCAGCAATGGGGACAGAAAACCAATCAGCCCCAGCATTTT. Filled out from reference TRBV28 and TRBJ1-5, the complete variable domain reads DVKVTQSSRYLVKRTGEKVFLECVQDMDHENMFWYRQDPGLGLRLIYFSYDVKMKEKGDIPEGYSVSREKKERFSLILESASTNQTSMYLCASQQWGQKTNQPQHFGDGTRLSIL.

This rearrangement joins TRBV5-1 to TRBJ2-7; 11 nucleotides line up with TRBD2. After removal of 5 bases from V and 0 bases from J, the junction contained 7 bases not matched to a gene. Germline assignment: CDR1 SGHRS and CDR2 YFSETQ. CDR3 length equals 16 residues. CDR3 sequence: CASSRLAGGYSYEQYF. In DNA form, the CDR3 reads TGCGCCAGCAGTCGCCTAGCGGGAGGATACTCCTACGAGCAGTACTTC.

The chain combines TRBV15 with TRBJ1-6; D is possibly TRBD1 (6 bases). V was clipped by 2 bases and J by 7 bases, with 9 bases between them. In germline, CDR1 is LNHNV, CDR2 YYDKDF (reference sequence). The CDR3 runs 14 residues. The CDR3 DNA sequence: TGTGCCACCAGCAGACAGGGGAAGAATTCACCCCTCCACTTT. Translation gives CATSRQGKNSPLHF. Combining the CDR3 with reference TRBV15 and TRBJ1-6 gives the whole variable domain DAMVIQNPRYQVTQFGKPVTLSCSQTLNHNVMYWYQQKSSQAPKLLFHYYDKDFNNEADTPDNFQSRRPNTSFCFLDIRSPGLGDTAMYLCATSRQGKNSPLHFGNGTRLTVT.

The chain links TRBV7-9 to TRBJ2-3; D call uncertain. Germline CDR1 and CDR2: SEHNR and FQNEAQ (reference sequence). The CDR3 loop spans 12 amino acids. The V end was cut by 5 bases, the J end by 6 bases, with 9 bases between. The CDR3 DNA reads TGTGCCAGCAGCCAGGAAGGGGATACGCAGTATTTT. It yields the protein CASSQEGDTQYF. Full variable domain (remainder filled in from reference TRBV7-9 and TRBJ2-3): DTGVSQNPRHKITKRGQNVTFRCDPISEHNRLYWYRQTLGQGPEFLTYFQNEAQLEKSRLLSDRFSAERPKGSFSTLEIQRTEQGDSAMYLCASSQEGDTQYFGPGTRLTVL.

The V and J genes are TRBV5-1 and TRBJ2-7; D gene unclear. The V gene lost 6 bases and the J gene lost 0 bases, with 10 bases spanning the gap. Germline V CDR1 and CDR2: SGHRS, YFSETQ. The CDR3 has 13 residues. This CDR3 is CASTRLPSYEQYF. The CDR3 nucleotides read TGCGCCAGCACTAGACTGCCCTCCTACGAGCAGTACTTC.

V and J are TRBV7-2 and TRBJ2-3; possible D gene TRBD1, 6 bases. V was clipped by 5 bases and J by 7 bases, with 16 bases between them. The CDR3 has 14 residues. Germline V gene data show CDR1 as SGHTA and CDR2 as FQGNSA. CDR3 in amino acids: CASSPQGWGNTQYF. The CDR3 DNA is TGTGCCAGCAGCCCCCAGGGGTGGGGGAATACGCAGTATTTT.

The chain combines TRBV5-1 with TRBJ2-7, with D perhaps matching TRBD1 (6 bases). V lost 2 bases to trimming and J lost 2 bases, with 17 bases between them. Germline loops: CDR1 SGHRS, CDR2 YFSETQ. The CDR3 is 16 residues long. The CDR3 DNA is TGCGCCAGCAGCTTTTTAACCGGGACACCGACCTACGAGCAGTACTTC. Protein sequence: CASSFLTGTPTYEQYF.

V and J are TRBV30 and TRBJ1-4; D not certain. The germline V gene encodes CDR1 GTSNPN and CDR2 SVGIG (reference sequence). The length of the CDR3 is 15 residues. V lost 1 base and J 3 bases, leaving 12 bases between the germline ends. The CDR3: CAWSAAGPSNEKLFF. The DNA for the CDR3 is TGTGCCTGGAGTGCAGCCGGGCCCTCTAATGAAAAACTGTTTTTT.

This rearrangement joins TRBV30 to TRBJ2-2; D gene uncertain. Germline V CDR1 and CDR2: GTSNPN, SVGIG (reference sequence). The CDR3 length is 15 residues. The V and J ends lost 1 base and 8 bases respectively, with 17 bases between them. The CDR3 DNA sequence: TGTGCCTGGAGTGATCCCGCTGTAGGGAATGGGGAGCTGTTTTTT. Translation gives CAWSDPAVGNGELFF. The entire variable domain, with the rest obtained from reference TRBV30 and TRBJ2-2, is as follows: SQTIHQWPATLVQPVGSPLSLECTVEGTSNPNLYWYRQAAGRGLQLLFYSVGIGQISSEVPQNLSASRPQDRQFILSSKKLLLSDSGFYLCAWSDPAVGNGELFFGEGSRLTVL.

This clone has just one count. This chain links TRBV7-9 with TRBJ2-3; D is unresolved. There are 14 residues in the CDR3. V shed 5 bases and J shed 6 bases, with 15 bases lying between them. Germline V gene lookup returns CDR1 SEHNR and CDR2 FQNEAQ (reference sequence). In DNA, the CDR3 is TGTGCCAGCAGCCCCACCACCATCGGGGATACGCAGTATTTT. Its translation is CASSPTTIGDTQYF.

The V and J genes are TRBV27 and TRBJ2-3, with D perhaps TRBD1 or TRBD2 (5 bases each). The CDR3 has 15 residues. Germline V gene data show CDR1 as MNHEY and CDR2 as SMNVEV (reference sequence). The V end lost 4 bases, the J end lost 1 base, and 12 bases lay between the germline ends. CDR3 nucleotide sequence: TGTGCCAGCAGTTCCCTTCAGGGACGCACAGATACGCAGTATTTT. Its translation is CASSSLQGRTDTQYF.

A single count supports this clone. The chain carries TRBV4-1 and TRBJ1-1; no clear D. Germline V gene lookup returns CDR1 MGHRA and CDR2 YSYEKL. The CDR3 covers 14 residues. V was cut by 1 base and J by 1 base, with 7 bases left in between. CDR3 region: CASSQVRENTEAFF. The CDR3 DNA reads as TGCGCCAGCAGCCAAGTCCGGGAGAACACTGAAGCTTTCTTT.

The chain combines TRBV29-1 with TRBJ2-5; 9 bases align to TRBD1. CDR1 is SQVTM, CDR2 ANQGSEA, per germline. This CDR3 comprises 15 residues. The V gene end was trimmed by 5 bases and the J gene end by 4 bases; junction bases not matched to a gene: 11. This CDR3 is CSVQGGQGRTETQYF. The CDR3 DNA is TGCAGCGTTCAAGGGGGACAGGGCAGGACAGAGACCCAGTACTTC.

The chain employs TRBV29-1 and TRBJ2-7, with 7 bases fitting TRBD1. Germline values: CDR1 SQVTM, CDR2 ANQGSEA. Germline trimming cut 7 bases from V and 3 bases from J; bases unmatched to any gene: 6. The CDR3 runs to 12 residues. For the CDR3, the DNA is TGCAGCGGTGGCCGGGACAGCTACGAGCAGTACTTC. The encoded protein is CSGGRDSYEQYF.

The chain recombines TRBV6-1 with TRBJ1-6; 7 bases line up with TRBD1. The germline V gene encodes CDR1 MNHNS and CDR2 SASEGT. Trimming removed 6 bases from V and 9 bases from J; junction bases left unmatched: 8. This CDR3 is 14 amino acids long. The CDR3 here is CASSLGQGGSPLHF. CDR3 coding DNA: TGTGCCAGCAGCTTGGGTCAGGGGGGTTCACCCCTCCACTTT.

The genes are TRBV7-9 and TRBJ2-3; 9 bases agree with TRBD2. Looked up from germline, CDR1 is SEHNR and CDR2 is FQNEAQ (reference sequence). The CDR3 is 16 amino acids. V shed 4 bases and J 1 base; nucleotides not matched to a gene: 6. The CDR3 region is CASSSLASGGTDTQYF. In DNA, the CDR3 is TGTGCCAGCAGCTCTCTGGCTAGCGGGGGCACAGATACGCAGTATTTT. The full variable domain, its missing parts supplied by reference TRBV7-9 and TRBJ2-3, is DTGVSQNPRHKITKRGQNVTFRCDPISEHNRLYWYRQTLGQGPEFLTYFQNEAQLEKSRLLSDRFSAERPKGSFSTLEIQRTEQGDSAMYLCASSSLASGGTDTQYFGPGTRLTVL.

CDR3 region: CASSGVSTDTQYF. The CDR3, as DNA: TGTGCCAGCTCAGGGGTTTCCACAGATACGCAGTATTTT. The V call is TRBV11-2, the J call TRBJ2-3, with D maybe TRBD1 (6 bases). The germline V gene encodes CDR1 SGHAT and CDR2 FQNNGV. The germline V and J ends were trimmed by 8 bases and 2 bases, with 11 bases remaining between them. The CDR3 runs 13 residues.

The V call is TRBV27, the J call TRBJ2-7; D may correspond to TRBD1 or TRBD2 (7 bases each). The CDR3 is 16 residues long. V was clipped by 3 bases and J by 4 bases, with 19 bases between them. Germline V gene sequence: CDR1 MNHEY, CDR2 SMNVEV (reference sequence). In DNA form, the CDR3 reads TGTGCCAGCAGTTTCACTCGATCCCAGGGGGGGTACGAGCAGTACTTC. Residues: CASSFTRSQGGYEQYF.

The chain recombines TRBV6-5 with TRBJ1-6; D might be TRBD1 (5 bases). Trimming pared 1 base from V and 8 bases from J, leaving 12 bases between. CDR3 length: 15 residues. Germline V gene lookup returns CDR1 MNHEY and CDR2 SVGAGI. In DNA form, the CDR3 reads TGTGCCAGCAGTTACTACGGGGGTGGCGATTCACCCCTCCACTTT. This encodes CASSYYGGGDSPLHF.

The chain links TRBV7-2 to TRBJ2-3, with D hard to call. V lost 3 bases and J 4 bases, leaving 8 bases between the germline ends. The CDR3 is 13 residues long. Germline V gene sequence: CDR1 SGHTA, CDR2 FQGNSA. CDR3 region: CASSLRPADTQYF. CDR3 sequence (DNA): TGTGCCAGCAGCTTGCGTCCGGCAGATACGCAGTATTTT.

The chain couples TRBV19 to TRBJ1-1; D is uncertain. Trimming shortened V by 5 bases and J by 1 base, and 8 bases separated the two germline ends. The CDR3 is made up of 13 amino acids. The germline gives CDR1 LNHDA, CDR2 SQIVND (reference sequence). The CDR3 DNA reads as TGTGCCAGTAGTTTATCTGCGAACACTGAAGCTTTCTTT. Its translation is CASSLSANTEAFF.